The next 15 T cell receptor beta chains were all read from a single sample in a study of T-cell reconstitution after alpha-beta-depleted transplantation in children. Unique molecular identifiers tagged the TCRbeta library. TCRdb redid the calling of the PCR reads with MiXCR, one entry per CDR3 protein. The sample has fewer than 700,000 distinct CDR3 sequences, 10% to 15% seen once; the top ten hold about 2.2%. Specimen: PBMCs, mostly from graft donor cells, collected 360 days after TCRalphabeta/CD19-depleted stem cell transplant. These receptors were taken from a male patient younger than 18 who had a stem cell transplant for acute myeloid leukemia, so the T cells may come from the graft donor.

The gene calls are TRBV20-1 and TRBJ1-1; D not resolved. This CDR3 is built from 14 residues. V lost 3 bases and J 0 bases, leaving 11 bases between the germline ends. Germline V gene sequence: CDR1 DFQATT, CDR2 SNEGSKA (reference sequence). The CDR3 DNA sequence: TGCAGTGCTAGGAGTCAGGTGCTGAACACTGAAGCTTTCTTT. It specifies CSARSQVLNTEAFF.

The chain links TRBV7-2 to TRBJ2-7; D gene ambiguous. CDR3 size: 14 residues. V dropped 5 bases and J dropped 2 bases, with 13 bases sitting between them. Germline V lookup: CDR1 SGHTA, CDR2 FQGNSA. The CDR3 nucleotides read TGTGCCAGCAGCCGTAAAGGCGGAGCCTACGAGCAGTACTTC. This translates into CASSRKGGAYEQYF.

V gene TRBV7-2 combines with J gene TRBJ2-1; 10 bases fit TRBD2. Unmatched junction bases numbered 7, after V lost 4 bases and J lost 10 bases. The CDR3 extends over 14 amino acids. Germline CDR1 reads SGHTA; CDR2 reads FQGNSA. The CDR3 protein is CASSSLAGVQEQFF. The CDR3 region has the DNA TGTGCCAGCAGCTCGCTAGCGGGAGTACAAGAGCAGTTCTTC.

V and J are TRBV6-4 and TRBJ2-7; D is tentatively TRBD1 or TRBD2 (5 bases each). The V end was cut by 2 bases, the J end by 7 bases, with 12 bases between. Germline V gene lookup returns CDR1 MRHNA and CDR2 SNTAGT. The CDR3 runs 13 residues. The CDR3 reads CASSDGGSREQYF. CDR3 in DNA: TGTGCCAGCAGTGACGGGGGATCGAGGGAGCAGTACTTC.

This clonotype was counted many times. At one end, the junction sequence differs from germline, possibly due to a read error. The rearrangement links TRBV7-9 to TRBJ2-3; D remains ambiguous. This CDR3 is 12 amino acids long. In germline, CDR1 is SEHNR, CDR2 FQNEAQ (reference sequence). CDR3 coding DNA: TGCGCCAGCAGCCCCCTAGGGGATACGCAGTATTTT. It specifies CASSPLGDTQYF.

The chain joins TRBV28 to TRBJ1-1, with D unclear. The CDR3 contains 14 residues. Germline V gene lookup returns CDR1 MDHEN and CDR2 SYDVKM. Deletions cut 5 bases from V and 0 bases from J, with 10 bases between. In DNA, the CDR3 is TGTGCCAGCAGTCCATTCAGGTTGAACACTGAAGCTTTCTTT. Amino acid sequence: CASSPFRLNTEAFF.

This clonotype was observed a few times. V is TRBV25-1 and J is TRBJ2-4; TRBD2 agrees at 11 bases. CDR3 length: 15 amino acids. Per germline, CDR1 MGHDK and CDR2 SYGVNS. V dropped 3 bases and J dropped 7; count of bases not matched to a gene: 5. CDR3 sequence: CASSDLTSGSNIQYF. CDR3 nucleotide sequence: TGTGCCAGCAGTGATCTCACTAGCGGGAGCAACATTCAGTACTTC.

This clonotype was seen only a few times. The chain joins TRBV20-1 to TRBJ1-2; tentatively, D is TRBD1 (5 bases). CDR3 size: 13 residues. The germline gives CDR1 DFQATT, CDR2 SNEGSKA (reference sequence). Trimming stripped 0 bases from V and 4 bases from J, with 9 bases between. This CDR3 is CSARDGTLYGYTF. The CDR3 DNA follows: TGCAGTGCTAGAGACGGGACGCTCTATGGCTACACCTTC.

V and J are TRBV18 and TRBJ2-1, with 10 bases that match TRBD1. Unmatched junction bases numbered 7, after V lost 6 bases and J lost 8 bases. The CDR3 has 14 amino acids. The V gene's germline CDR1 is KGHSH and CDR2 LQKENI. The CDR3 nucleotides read TGTGCCAGCTCCCCCGGGACAGGGGTCGATGAGCAGTTCTTC. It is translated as CASSPGTGVDEQFF.

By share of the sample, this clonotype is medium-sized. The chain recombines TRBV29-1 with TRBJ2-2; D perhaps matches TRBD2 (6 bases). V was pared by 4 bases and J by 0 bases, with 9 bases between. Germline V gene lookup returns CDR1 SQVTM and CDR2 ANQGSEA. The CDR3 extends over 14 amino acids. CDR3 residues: CSVGSGANTGELFF. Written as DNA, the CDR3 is TGCAGCGTTGGTTCGGGAGCGAACACCGGGGAGCTGTTTTTT.

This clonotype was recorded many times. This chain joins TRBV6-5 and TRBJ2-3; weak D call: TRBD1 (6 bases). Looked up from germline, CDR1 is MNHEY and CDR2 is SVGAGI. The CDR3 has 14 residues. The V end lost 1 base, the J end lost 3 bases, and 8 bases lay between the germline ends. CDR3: CASSYFDRTDTQYF. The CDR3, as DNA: TGTGCCAGCAGTTACTTTGACAGGACAGATACGCAGTATTTT.

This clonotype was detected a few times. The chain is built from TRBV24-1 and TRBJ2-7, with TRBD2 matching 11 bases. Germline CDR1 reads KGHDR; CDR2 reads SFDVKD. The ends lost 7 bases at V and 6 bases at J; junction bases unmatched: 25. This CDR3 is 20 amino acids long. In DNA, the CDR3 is TGTGCCACCAGCCAGCATCCGGGACAGGGTGTTAGCGGGAGGGCCCCCGAGCAGTACTTC. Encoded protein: CATSQHPGQGVSGRAPEQYF.

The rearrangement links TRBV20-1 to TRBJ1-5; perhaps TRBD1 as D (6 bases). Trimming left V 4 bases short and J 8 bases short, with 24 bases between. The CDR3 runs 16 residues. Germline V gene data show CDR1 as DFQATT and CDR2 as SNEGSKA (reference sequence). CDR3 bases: TGCAGTGCTACGCTTGGGGGGGCTGGGATTGGCGAGCCCCAGCATTTT. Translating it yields CSATLGGAGIGEPQHF.

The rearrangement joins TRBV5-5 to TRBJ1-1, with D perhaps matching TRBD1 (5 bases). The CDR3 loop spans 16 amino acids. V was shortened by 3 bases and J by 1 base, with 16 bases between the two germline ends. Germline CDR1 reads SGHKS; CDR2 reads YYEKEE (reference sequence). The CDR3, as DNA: TGTGCCAGCAGCTCCATTACGGGGACGGGGAACACTGAAGCTTTCTTT. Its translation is CASSSITGTGNTEAFF.

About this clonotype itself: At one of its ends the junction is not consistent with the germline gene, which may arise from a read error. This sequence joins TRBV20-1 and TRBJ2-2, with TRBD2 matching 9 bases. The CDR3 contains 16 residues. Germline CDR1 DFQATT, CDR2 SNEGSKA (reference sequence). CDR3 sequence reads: CSARDILAGNTGEMFF. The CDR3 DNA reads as TGCAGTGCTAGAGATATACTAGCGGGCAACACCGGGGAGATGTTTTTT.